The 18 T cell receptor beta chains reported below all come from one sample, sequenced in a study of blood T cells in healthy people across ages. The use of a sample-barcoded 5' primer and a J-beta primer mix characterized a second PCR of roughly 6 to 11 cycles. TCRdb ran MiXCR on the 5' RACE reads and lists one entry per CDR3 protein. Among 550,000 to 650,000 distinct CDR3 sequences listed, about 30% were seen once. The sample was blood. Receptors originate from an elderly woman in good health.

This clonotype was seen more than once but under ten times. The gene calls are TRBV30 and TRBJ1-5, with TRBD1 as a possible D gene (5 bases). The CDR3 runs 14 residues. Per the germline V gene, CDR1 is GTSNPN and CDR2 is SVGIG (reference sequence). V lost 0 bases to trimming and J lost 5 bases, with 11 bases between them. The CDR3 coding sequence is TGTGCCTGGAGTGTAAGGCAGGGAGATCAGCCCCAGCATTTT. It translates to CAWSVRQGDQPQHF.

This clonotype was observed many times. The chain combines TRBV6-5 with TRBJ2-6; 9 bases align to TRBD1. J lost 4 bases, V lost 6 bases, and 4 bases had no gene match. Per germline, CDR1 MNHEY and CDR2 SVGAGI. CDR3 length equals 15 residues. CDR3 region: CASSNRGPGANVLTF. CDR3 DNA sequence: TGTGCCAGCAGCAACAGGGGGCCAGGGGCCAACGTCCTGACTTTC.

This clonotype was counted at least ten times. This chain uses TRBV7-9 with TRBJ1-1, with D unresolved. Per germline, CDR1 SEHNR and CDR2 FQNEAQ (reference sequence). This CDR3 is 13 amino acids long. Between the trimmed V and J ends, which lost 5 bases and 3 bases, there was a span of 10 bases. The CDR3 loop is CASSSSGYTEAFF. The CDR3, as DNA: TGTGCCAGCAGCAGCAGTGGTTACACTGAAGCTTTCTTT.

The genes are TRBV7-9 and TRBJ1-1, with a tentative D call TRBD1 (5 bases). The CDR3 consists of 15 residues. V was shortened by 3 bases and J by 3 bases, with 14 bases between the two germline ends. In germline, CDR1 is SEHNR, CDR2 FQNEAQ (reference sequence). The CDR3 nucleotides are TGTGCCAGCAGCTTGAGGTCAGGGTTGGACACTGAAGCTTTCTTT. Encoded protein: CASSLRSGLDTEAFF.

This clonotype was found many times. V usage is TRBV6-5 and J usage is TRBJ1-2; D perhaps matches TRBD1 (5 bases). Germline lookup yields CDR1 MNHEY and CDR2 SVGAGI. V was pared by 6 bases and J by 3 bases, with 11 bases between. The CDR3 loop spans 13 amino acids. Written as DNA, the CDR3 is TGTGCCAGCAGGACGGGACTTGACTATGGCTACACCTTC. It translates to CASRTGLDYGYTF.

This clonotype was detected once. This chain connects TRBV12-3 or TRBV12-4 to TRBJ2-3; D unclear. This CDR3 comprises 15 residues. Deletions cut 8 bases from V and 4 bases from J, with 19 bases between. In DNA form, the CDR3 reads TGTGCCAGCCGGTCTAGGAGTGTAAGAGCAGATACGCAGTATTTT. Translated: CASRSRSVRADTQYF.

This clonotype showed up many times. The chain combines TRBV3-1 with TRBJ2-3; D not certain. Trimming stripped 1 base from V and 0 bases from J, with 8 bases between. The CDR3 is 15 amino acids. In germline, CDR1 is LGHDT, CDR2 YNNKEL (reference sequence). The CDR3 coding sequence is TGTGCCAGCAGCCAAGGGGGAACTAGCACAGATACGCAGTATTTT. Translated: CASSQGGTSTDTQYF.

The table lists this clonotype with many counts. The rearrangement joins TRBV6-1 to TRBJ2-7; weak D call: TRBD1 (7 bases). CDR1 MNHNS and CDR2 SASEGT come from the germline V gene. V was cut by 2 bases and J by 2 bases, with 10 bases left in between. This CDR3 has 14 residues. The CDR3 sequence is CASSEWRGPYEQYF. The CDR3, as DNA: TGTGCCAGCAGTGAATGGAGGGGGCCCTACGAGCAGTACTTC.

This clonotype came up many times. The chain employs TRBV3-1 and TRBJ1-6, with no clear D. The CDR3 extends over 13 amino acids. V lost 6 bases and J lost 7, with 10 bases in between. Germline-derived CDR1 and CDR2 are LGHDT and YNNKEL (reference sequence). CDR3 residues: CASRDPRNSPLHF. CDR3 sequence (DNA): TGTGCCAGCAGGGACCCGCGGAATTCACCCCTCCACTTT.

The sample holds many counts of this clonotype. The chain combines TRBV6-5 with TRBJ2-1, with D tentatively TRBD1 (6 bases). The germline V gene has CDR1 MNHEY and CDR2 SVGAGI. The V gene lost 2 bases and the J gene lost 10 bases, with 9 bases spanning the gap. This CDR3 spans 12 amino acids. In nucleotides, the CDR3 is TGTGCCAGCAGTTACGTTGGGGGCGAGCAGTTCTTC. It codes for CASSYVGGEQFF.

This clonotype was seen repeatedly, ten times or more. The CDR3: CASSVRTGDEQFF. The CDR3 DNA is TGTGCCAGCAGTGTCAGGACAGGAGATGAGCAGTTCTTC. J is TRBJ2-1 and V is TRBV6-1; TRBD1 matches at 7 bases. CDR1 and CDR2 from the germline V gene are MNHNS and SASEGT. After removal of 4 bases from V and 8 bases from J, the junction contained 5 bases not matched to a gene. The CDR3 has 13 residues.

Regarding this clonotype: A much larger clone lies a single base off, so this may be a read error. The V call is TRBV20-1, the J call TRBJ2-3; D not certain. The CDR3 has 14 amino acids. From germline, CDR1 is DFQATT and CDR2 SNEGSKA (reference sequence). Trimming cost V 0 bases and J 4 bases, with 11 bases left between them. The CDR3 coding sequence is TGCAGTGCTAGAGAACTCCGCGGCGCAGATACGCAGTATTTT. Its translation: CSARELRGADTQYF.

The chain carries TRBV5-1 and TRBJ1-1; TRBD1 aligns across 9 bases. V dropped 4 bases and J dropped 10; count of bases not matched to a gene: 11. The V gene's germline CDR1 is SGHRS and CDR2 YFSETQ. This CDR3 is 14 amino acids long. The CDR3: CASSLDRGPLGAFF. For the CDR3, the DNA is TGCGCCAGCAGCCTGGACAGGGGACCTCTGGGAGCTTTCTTT. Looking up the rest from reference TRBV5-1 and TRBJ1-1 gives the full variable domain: KAGVTQTPRYLIKTRGQQVTLSCSPISGHRSVSWYQQTPGQGLQFLFEYFSETQRNKGNFPGRFSGRQFSNSRSEMNVSTLELGDSALYLCASSLDRGPLGAFFGQGTRLTVV.

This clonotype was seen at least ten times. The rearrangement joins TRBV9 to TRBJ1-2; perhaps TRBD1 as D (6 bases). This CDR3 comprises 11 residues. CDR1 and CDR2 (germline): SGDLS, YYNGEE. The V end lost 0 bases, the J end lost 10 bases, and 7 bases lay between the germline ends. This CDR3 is CASSVAGAYTF. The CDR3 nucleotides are TGTGCCAGCAGCGTAGCAGGGGCCTACACCTTC.

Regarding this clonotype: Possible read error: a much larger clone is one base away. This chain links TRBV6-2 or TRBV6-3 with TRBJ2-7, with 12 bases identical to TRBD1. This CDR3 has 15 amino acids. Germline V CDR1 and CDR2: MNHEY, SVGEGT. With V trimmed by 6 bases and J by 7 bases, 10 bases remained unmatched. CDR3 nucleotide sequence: TGTGCCAGCAGGACTGGGACAGGGGGCAGCAGGGAGCAGTACTTC. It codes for CASRTGTGGSREQYF.

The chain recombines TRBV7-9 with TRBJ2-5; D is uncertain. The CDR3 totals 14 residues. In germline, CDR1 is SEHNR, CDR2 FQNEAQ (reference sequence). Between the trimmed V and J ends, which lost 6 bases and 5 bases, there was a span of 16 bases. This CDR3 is CASRMAGPLETQYF. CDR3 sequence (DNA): TGTGCCAGCAGGATGGCCGGCCCCCTCGAGACCCAGTACTTC.

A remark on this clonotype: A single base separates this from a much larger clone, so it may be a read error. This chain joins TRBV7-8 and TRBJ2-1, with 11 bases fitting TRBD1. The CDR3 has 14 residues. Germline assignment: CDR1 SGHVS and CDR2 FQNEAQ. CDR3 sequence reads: CASGGTGGMSERFF. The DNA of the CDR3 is TGTGCCAGCGGCGGGACAGGGGGAATGAGTGAGCGGTTCTTC.

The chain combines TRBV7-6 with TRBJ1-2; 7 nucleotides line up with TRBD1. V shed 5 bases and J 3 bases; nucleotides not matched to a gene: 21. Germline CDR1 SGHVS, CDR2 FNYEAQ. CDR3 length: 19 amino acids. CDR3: CASSPSGNAGGRPYYGYTF. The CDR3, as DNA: TGTGCCAGCAGCCCAAGTGGTAACGCAGGGGGTCGGCCATACTATGGCTACACCTTC.